These T cell receptor beta chains were read from a single sample in a study of molecular identifiers for immune sequencing clone quantification. TCRdb called the PCR reads again in MiXCR, with one record for every CDR3 protein. The sample carries over 35,000 distinct CDR3 sequences, nearly 25% recorded once. The sample was naive CD8+ T cells from blood, with Jurkat cell RNA spiked in. These receptors originate from a human donor in good health. Some libraries in this study had Jurkat cell RNA spiked in. The CDR3 runs from the conserved cysteine through the conserved F or W. The D gene is left open where the match is weak. Not every row has a clone size; where given, it reads once, few, many or a size class.

TRBJ2-7 TRBV19 few NA CASSNTYEQYF TGTGCCAGTAGTAATACCTACGAGCAGTACTTC
TRBJ2-3 TRBV28 many TRBD2 CASRVPSGRTQYF TGTGCCAGCAGGGTCCCTAGCGGGAGAACGCAGTATTTT
TRBJ2-4 TRBV7-9 many NA CASSLFPGYENIQYF TGTGCCAGCAGCTTATTCCCAGGGTACGAAAACATTCAGTACTTC
TRBJ2-7 TRBV5-6 many NA CASSLEGGVTYEQYF TGTGCCAGCAGCTTGGAGGGGGGAGTGACCTACGAGCAGTACTTC
TRBJ2-3 TRBV6-2/TRBV6-3 medium-sized TRBD2 CASSLLAGGTDTQYF TGTGCCAGCAGCCTACTAGCGGGAGGTACAGATACGCAGTATTTT
TRBJ1-2 TRBV7-9 many TRBD1 CASRDRDGGYTF TGTGCCAGCAGAGACAGGGATGGCGGCTACACCTTC
TRBJ2-7 TRBV3-1 NA TRBD1 CASSYGTAMGEEQYF TGTGCCAGCAGCTACGGGACAGCTATGGGGGAAGAGCAGTACTTC
TRBJ2-7 TRBV29-1 many NA CSVERVSGMVSYEQYF TGCAGCGTTGAGAGGGTGTCGGGAATGGTAAGCTACGAGCAGTACTTC
TRBJ2-3 TRBV6-4 many NA CASSAGQTTDTQYF TGTGCCAGCAGCGCGGGACAGACCACAGATACGCAGTATTTT
TRBJ2-3 TRBV7-6 many NA CASSLAGVRDTQYF TGTGCCAGCAGCTTAGCGGGGGTCAGGGATACGCAGTATTTT
TRBJ2-5 TRBV6-1 many NA CASSVPAGNQETQYF TGTGCCAGCAGTGTTCCCGCGGGAAACCAAGAGACCCAGTACTTC
TRBJ1-6 TRBV4-1 NA NA CASSQDLGGSYNSPLHF TGCGCCAGCAGCCAAGATCTTGGGGGCTCCTATAATTCACCCCTCCACTTT
TRBJ2-3 TRBV4-3 few TRBD2 CASSQGLAGRVADTQYF TGCGCCAGCAGCCAAGGACTAGCGGGAAGGGTAGCAGATACGCAGTATTTT
TRBJ1-4 TRBV29-1 few NA CSAQFLEKLFF TGCAGCGCGCAGTTTTTAGAAAAACTGTTTTTT
TRBJ2-5 TRBV7-9 many NA CASSYSGNQETQYF TGTGCCAGCAGCTATAGCGGAAACCAAGAGACCCAGTACTTC
TRBJ2-1 TRBV7-9 few NA CASSPANGQRDEQFF TGTGCCAGCAGCCCCGCCAATGGCCAGCGTGACGAGCAGTTCTTC
TRBJ2-7 TRBV4-1 many NA CASSTIGPGYEQYF TGCGCCAGCAGCACAATCGGGCCAGGCTACGAGCAGTACTTC
TRBJ1-1 TRBV20-1 many TRBD1 CSARMTGVGTEAFF TGCAGTGCACGGATGACAGGGGTAGGCACTGAAGCTTTCTTT
TRBJ2-3 TRBV12-3/TRBV12-4 NA NA CASSLSRLGQYF TGTGCCAGCAGTTTAAGTCGGCTCGGGCAGTATTTT
TRBJ1-2 TRBV19 many NA CASSIRTSGTYGYTF TGTGCCAGTAGTATAAGGACGTCGGGGACTTATGGCTACACCTTC
TRBJ2-7 TRBV10-3 many NA CAISPLEGTSYEQYF TGTGCCATCAGCCCGCTAGAAGGGACCTCCTACGAGCAGTACTTC
TRBJ2-7 TRBV5-4 many NA CASSTGAREQYF TGTGCCAGCAGCACCGGTGCACGCGAGCAGTACTTC
TRBJ2-1 TRBV27 NA TRBD2 CASSLLAGEQFF TGTGCCAGCAGTTTGCTAGCGGGTGAGCAGTTCTTC
TRBJ1-6 TRBV5-5 many TRBD1 CASSLDRGYNSPLHF TGTGCCAGCAGCTTGGACAGGGGGTATAATTCACCCCTCCACTTT
TRBJ2-5 TRBV12-5 many NA CASGLGLARETQYF TGTGCTAGTGGTTTGGGTCTAGCGAGGGAGACCCAGTACTTC
TRBJ2-3 TRBV28 many TRBD2 CASKPRRAGDRTDTQYF TGTGCCAGCAAACCTCGGAGGGCGGGGGACCGCACAGATACGCAGTATTTT
TRBJ1-5 TRBV27 few TRBD1 CASSSTGYNQPQHF TGTGCCAGCAGTTCGACAGGGTACAATCAGCCCCAGCATTTT
TRBJ1-2 TRBV4-1 few NA CASSQDPLPGQLNYGYTF TGCGCCAGCAGCCAAGACCCGCTCCCGGGACAACTAAACTATGGCTACACCTTC
TRBJ2-7 TRBV2 NA NA CATGAGSYEQYF TGTGCCACCGGGGCAGGTTCCTACGAGCAGTACTTC
TRBJ1-3 TRBV4-1 many NA CASSQGSGNTIYF TGCGCCAGCAGCCAAGGGTCTGGAAACACCATATATTTT
TRBJ2-2 TRBV4-3 many NA CASSQLPSAGELFF TGCGCCAGCAGCCAATTGCCCAGCGCCGGGGAGCTGTTTTTT
TRBJ2-7 TRBV28 many TRBD2 CASRLAGPYEQYF TGTGCCAGCCGACTAGCGGGACCCTACGAGCAGTACTTC
TRBJ2-1 TRBV5-8 NA TRBD2 CASSRGTSGSSYNEQFF TGTGCCAGCAGCCGCGGGACTAGCGGCAGCTCCTACAATGAGCAGTTCTTC
TRBJ2-7 TRBV4-1 NA TRBD1 CASSPGQGLYEQYF TGCGCCAGCAGCCCGGGACAGGGTCTCTACGAGCAGTACTTC
TRBJ1-1 TRBV4-2 many NA CASSPLPGTGTEAFF TGTGCCAGCAGCCCCCTTCCGGGTACGGGGACTGAAGCTTTCTTT
TRBJ1-2 TRBV7-2 NA NA CASSLVDTGAGYTF TGTGCCAGCAGCTTAGTGGACACTGGGGCTGGCTACACCTTC
TRBJ1-1 TRBV19 many NA CASSPTRGSPVGGTEAFF TGTGCCAGTAGTCCCACTCGGGGCTCACCCGTCGGGGGCACTGAAGCTTTCTTT
TRBJ2-7 TRBV29-1 many NA CSVGGLPYEQYF TGCAGCGTTGGGGGACTCCCCTACGAGCAGTACTTC
TRBJ1-4 TRBV4-3 many NA CASSQDVRGEGEKLFF TGCGCCAGCAGCCAAGATGTACGGGGGGAGGGAGAAAAACTGTTTTTT
TRBJ2-1 TRBV11-2 NA TRBD2 CASSSRTSAYNGQFF TGTGCCAGCAGCTCTAGGACTAGCGCCTACAATGGGCAGTTCTTC
TRBJ2-7 TRBV19 few TRBD2 CASSIGTGLAEAYEQYF TGTGCCAGTAGTATCGGGACCGGACTAGCGGAGGCCTACGAGCAGTACTTC